This is a list of T cell receptor beta chains from one sample in a study of OX40 agonist ivuxolimab in advanced cancers. Some clones are missing from TCRdb's copy, which holds only in-frame ones; the method was immunoSEQ multiplex PCR. The sample records approximately 70,000 clones, around 90% being singletons. This material consisted of CD4+ or CD8+ T cells sorted from blood, taken in a trial of the OX40 agonist ivuxolimab. The source is an adult with an advanced solid tumor such as melanoma, head and neck, liver or kidney cancer. Both conserved end residues are part of each CDR3. A D gene is named only where the DNA matches it firmly. Where a row states a size, it is once, few, many or the class of an expanded clone; other rows omit it.

D gene: NA; clone size: NA; J gene: TRBJ2-5; V gene: TRBV27; CDR3 DNA: TGTGCCAGCAGTTTCGTTCCGGGACCCCCGTCGGAGACCCAGTACTTC; CDR3 protein: CASSFVPGPPSETQYF
D gene: NA; clone size: NA; J gene: TRBJ1-4; V gene: TRBV21-1; CDR3 DNA: TGTGCCAGCAGCAAAGAAGTACACAGAGCGGGAAACTTTCCTAATGAAAAACTGTTTTTT; CDR3 protein: CASSKEVHRAGNFPNEKLFF
D gene: NA; clone size: once; J gene: TRBJ2-7; V gene: TRBV5-1; CDR3 DNA: TGCGCCAGCAGCTTCGACAACTACGAGCAGTACTTC; CDR3 protein: CASSFDNYEQYF
D gene: NA; clone size: NA; J gene: TRBJ2-3; V gene: TRBV28; CDR3 DNA: TGTGCCAGCAGTCGGACAGCGCCGGCAGATACGCAGTATTTT; CDR3 protein: CASSRTAPADTQYF
D gene: NA; clone size: once; J gene: TRBJ2-7; V gene: TRBV27; CDR3 DNA: TGTGCCAGCAGACAGGGTCCGTACGAGCAGTACTTC; CDR3 protein: CASRQGPYEQYF
D gene: NA; clone size: NA; J gene: TRBJ2-6; V gene: TRBV10-3; CDR3 DNA: TGTGCCATCAGTGATGAGGGTACTCCTACTGGGGCCAACGTCCTGACTTTC; CDR3 protein: CAISDEGTPTGANVLTF
D gene: NA; clone size: NA; J gene: TRBJ1-1; V gene: TRBV7-2; CDR3 DNA: TGTGCCAGCAGCACGGAGACGACTGAAGCTTTCTTT; CDR3 protein: CASSTETTEAFF
D gene: TRBD1; clone size: NA; J gene: TRBJ1-1; V gene: TRBV7-9; CDR3 DNA: TGTGCCAGCAGTTTCCAGGGGGGGAACACTGAAGCTTTCTTT; CDR3 protein: CASSFQGGNTEAFF
D gene: NA; clone size: NA; J gene: TRBJ2-1; V gene: TRBV19; CDR3 DNA: TGTGCCAGTAGTATTCAGTCTAGTTCTTACAATGAGCAGTTCTTC; CDR3 protein: CASSIQSSSYNEQFF
D gene: NA; clone size: NA; J gene: TRBJ1-2; V gene: TRBV29-1; CDR3 DNA: TGCAGCGTGACCCCCCAGGATAACTATGGCTACACCTTC; CDR3 protein: CSVTPQDNYGYTF
D gene: NA; clone size: NA; J gene: TRBJ1-1; V gene: TRBV29-1; CDR3 DNA: TGCAGCGTGTTACAGGGGAACACTGAAGCTTTCTTT; CDR3 protein: CSVLQGNTEAFF
D gene: NA; clone size: NA; J gene: TRBJ2-7; V gene: TRBV16; CDR3 DNA: TGTGCCAGCAGCCAATCCGGGGACTTGAGCTCCTACGAGCAGTACTTC; CDR3 protein: CASSQSGDLSSYEQYF
D gene: NA; clone size: NA; J gene: TRBJ1-1; V gene: TRBV19; CDR3 DNA: TGTGCCAGTAGTATAGATGGCCGGAGCACTGAAGCTTTCTTT; CDR3 protein: CASSIDGRSTEAFF
D gene: NA; clone size: NA; J gene: TRBJ2-3; V gene: TRBV28; CDR3 DNA: TGTGCCAGCAGTCCCCTCGGGGTAGTTGATACCTTAAGTACGCAGTATTTT; CDR3 protein: CASSPLGVVDTLSTQYF
D gene: TRBD2; clone size: NA; J gene: TRBJ2-7; V gene: TRBV19; CDR3 DNA: TGTGCCAGTGCGGGCGGGAGGTACGAGCAGTACTTC; CDR3 protein: CASAGGRYEQYF
D gene: NA; clone size: NA; J gene: TRBJ1-5; V gene: TRBV2; CDR3 DNA: TGTGCCAGCAGCCCTCTACAGAATAGCAATCAGCCCCAGCATTTT; CDR3 protein: CASSPLQNSNQPQHF
D gene: NA; clone size: NA; J gene: TRBJ1-5; V gene: TRBV7-9; CDR3 DNA: TGTGCCAGCAGCTTAGAGGGGGGGCAGCCCCAGCATTTT; CDR3 protein: CASSLEGGQPQHF
D gene: NA; clone size: NA; J gene: TRBJ2-7; V gene: TRBV7-3; CDR3 DNA: TGTGCCAGCAGCTTAATGGCGGGGACGGAGCAGTACTTC; CDR3 protein: CASSLMAGTEQYF
D gene: NA; clone size: NA; J gene: TRBJ2-7; V gene: TRBV15; CDR3 DNA: TGTGCCACCAGCAGAGATCTGGTAGGCAGTAGCTCCTACGAGCAGTACTTC; CDR3 protein: CATSRDLVGSSSYEQYF
D gene: NA; clone size: once; J gene: TRBJ2-7; V gene: TRBV6-1; CDR3 DNA: TGTGCCAGCAGTGAAGGGCAGGGGAGGTACGAGCAGTACTTC; CDR3 protein: CASSEGQGRYEQYF
D gene: NA; clone size: few; J gene: TRBJ1-1; V gene: TRBV7-9; CDR3 DNA: TGTGCCAGCAGCTTAAATGAGCGGGAAGCTTTCTTT; CDR3 protein: CASSLNEREAFF
D gene: TRBD1; clone size: once; J gene: TRBJ1-1; V gene: TRBV11-2; CDR3 DNA: TGTGCCAGCAGTTCCGGTTCCAGGGGGCAGGAAGCTTTCTTT; CDR3 protein: CASSSGSRGQEAFF
D gene: NA; clone size: NA; J gene: TRBJ1-1; V gene: TRBV7-9; CDR3 DNA: TGCGCCAGCAGCCAAGATCGGGGGTTCACTGAAGCTTTCTTT; CDR3 protein: CASSQDRGFTEAFF
D gene: TRBD2; clone size: once; J gene: TRBJ2-1; V gene: TRBV29-1; CDR3 DNA: TGCAGCGTTCCGGACCCCGAATTCCCGCGGGGGGGCCCGCAGTTCTTC; CDR3 protein: CSVPDPEFPRGGPQFF
D gene: NA; clone size: NA; J gene: TRBJ1-5; V gene: TRBV7-9; CDR3 DNA: TGTGCCAGCAGCTTAGCAGGGTCAAGCAATCAGCCCCAGCATTTT; CDR3 protein: CASSLAGSSNQPQHF
D gene: TRBD2; clone size: NA; J gene: TRBJ2-3; V gene: TRBV7-2; CDR3 DNA: TGTGCCAGCAGCTTAGAGTTTAGCGGGGCGGGAGATACGCAGTATTTT; CDR3 protein: CASSLEFSGAGDTQYF
D gene: TRBD1; clone size: NA; J gene: TRBJ1-5; V gene: TRBV19; CDR3 DNA: TGTGCCAGTAGCTCCGGGACAGCAAGCAATCAGCCCCAGCATTTT; CDR3 protein: CASSSGTASNQPQHF
D gene: NA; clone size: medium-sized; J gene: TRBJ2-2; V gene: TRBV5-4; CDR3 DNA: TGTGCCAGCAGTTCATCGACTTCTACCGGGGAGCTGTTTTTT; CDR3 protein: CASSSSTSTGELFF
D gene: TRBD1; clone size: NA; J gene: TRBJ2-7; V gene: TRBV11-2; CDR3 DNA: TGTGCCAGCAGCCTATGGACAGGAAACTTTTGGCAGTACTTC; CDR3 protein: CASSLWTGNFWQYF
D gene: NA; clone size: once; J gene: TRBJ2-3; V gene: TRBV28; CDR3 DNA: TGTGCCAGCACTAAATCGACAGTTAGCACAGATACGCAGTATTTT; CDR3 protein: CASTKSTVSTDTQYF
D gene: TRBD1; clone size: once; J gene: TRBJ1-1; V gene: TRBV4-2; CDR3 DNA: TGTGCCAGCAGCCCAGAGATGGGGGGGACAGTTATGAACACTGAAGCTTTCTTT; CDR3 protein: CASSPEMGGTVMNTEAFF
D gene: TRBD1; clone size: NA; J gene: TRBJ1-4; V gene: TRBV4-3; CDR3 DNA: TGCGCCAGCAGCCAAGATCGAATGTGGACAGGGTTAACTAATGAAAAACTGTTTTTT; CDR3 protein: CASSQDRMWTGLTNEKLFF
D gene: NA; clone size: NA; J gene: TRBJ2-2; V gene: TRBV9; CDR3 DNA: TGTGCCAGCAGCGCAGAGACCGGGGAGCTGTTTTTT; CDR3 protein: CASSAETGELFF
D gene: NA; clone size: NA; J gene: TRBJ2-1; V gene: TRBV6-5; CDR3 DNA: TGTGCCAGCAGTCAAGACAGGTACAATGAGCAGTTCTTC; CDR3 protein: CASSQDRYNEQFF
D gene: NA; clone size: NA; J gene: TRBJ1-2; V gene: TRBV29-1; CDR3 DNA: TGCAGCGTTGCCTATGGCTACACCTTC; CDR3 protein: CSVAYGYTF
D gene: NA; clone size: NA; J gene: TRBJ1-5; V gene: TRBV7-8; CDR3 DNA: TGTGCCAGCAGCCATATCGACGGAATCAATCAGCCCCAGCATTTT; CDR3 protein: CASSHIDGINQPQHF
D gene: NA; clone size: NA; J gene: TRBJ2-1; V gene: TRBV30; CDR3 DNA: TGTGCCTGGAGTGTAGGGGGTGCTGAGCAGTTCTTC; CDR3 protein: CAWSVGGAEQFF